These 13 T cell receptor beta chains came from one sample sequenced in a study of graft-versus-host responses after intestinal transplantation. TCRdb's table, derived via immunoSEQ multiplex PCR, lists solely in-frame clones and lacks some. This table has approximately 18,000 clones, approximately 35% appearing once. The material was alloreactive CD4+ T cells from a mixed lymphocyte reaction culture, obtained before transplantation. The sample's subset: CFSE-low proliferating T cells sorted from roughly 6-day pre-transplant mixed lymphocyte reaction (GvH or HvG direction). The source of these receptors is a human patient who was an organ donor for intestinal transplantation.

The chain uses TRBV6-1 and TRBJ2-3; D is unclear. The CDR3 is 12 amino acids. Germline V CDR1 and CDR2: MNHNS, SASEGT. Trimming cost V 4 bases and J 2 bases, with 4 bases left between them. The CDR3: CASSADTDTQYF. The CDR3 DNA is TGTGCCAGCAGTGCCGACACAGATACGCAGTATTTT.

V gene TRBV7-9 combines with J gene TRBJ2-5; 10 bases fit TRBD2. The CDR3 runs to 15 residues. CDR1 and CDR2 (germline): SEHNR, FQNEAQ (reference sequence). V shed 3 bases, J shed 4 bases, and the junction held 5 bases outside the gene matches. The DNA for the CDR3 is TGTGCCAGCAGCTTCACTAGCGGGAAAGGAGAGACCCAGTACTTC. Translating gives CASSFTSGKGETQYF. Together with reference TRBV7-9 and TRBJ2-5, the CDR3 gives the full variable domain: DTGVSQNPRHKITKRGQNVTFRCDPISEHNRLYWYRQTLGQGPEFLTYFQNEAQLEKSRLLSDRFSAERPKGSFSTLEIQRTEQGDSAMYLCASSFTSGKGETQYFGPGTRLLVL.

DNA for the CDR3: TGTGCCAGCAGTGTGTACCTTAACAATGAGCAGTTCTTC. It is translated as CASSVYLNNEQFF. V and J are TRBV2 and TRBJ2-1; no reliable D call. With 4 bases removed from V and 5 bases from J, the gap between germline ends came to 9 bases. Germline loops: CDR1 SNHLY, CDR2 FYNNEI. CDR3 size: 13 residues.

This clone appeared a single time. The CDR3 nucleotides are TGCGCCAGCAGCTACGGGACCGGGAACACTGAAGCTTTCTTT. Its translation is CASSYGTGNTEAFF. This chain uses TRBV5-1 with TRBJ1-1; weak D call: TRBD1 (5 bases). The CDR3 totals 14 residues. Trimming took off 3 bases at V and 1 base at J, with 10 bases between the two ends. The V gene's germline CDR1 is SGHRS and CDR2 YFSETQ.

This clone occurred a few times. CDR3 loop: CASSLPLTYYNEQFF. CDR3 coding DNA: TGCGCCAGCAGCTTGCCGCTGACATACTACAATGAGCAGTTCTTC. This chain uses TRBV5-1 with TRBJ2-1, with D hard to call. CDR1 and CDR2 from the germline V gene are SGHRS and YFSETQ. V dropped 1 base and J dropped 3 bases, with 11 bases sitting between them. The CDR3 runs to 15 residues.

V gene TRBV7-9 combines with J gene TRBJ1-2, with D uncertain. The germline V gene has CDR1 SEHNR and CDR2 FQNEAQ (reference sequence). The CDR3 spans 13 residues. V lost 1 base and J lost 6, with 9 bases in between. CDR3 region: CASSLVMRDGYTF. CDR3 in DNA: TGTGCCAGCAGCTTAGTGATGAGGGATGGCTACACCTTC.

This clone was picked up a small number of times. The chain uses TRBV7-3 and TRBJ2-2; no reliable D call. Trimming took 4 bases from V and 0 from J, leaving 6 bases between them. This CDR3 region has 14 residues. The germline V gene has CDR1 SGHTA and CDR2 FQGTGA. The CDR3 sequence is CASSSQPNTGELFF. The CDR3 coding sequence is TGTGCCAGCAGCTCCCAGCCGAACACCGGGGAGCTGTTTTTT.

This rearrangement joins TRBV27 to TRBJ2-1; 10 bases are shared with TRBD1. Trimming cost V 9 bases and J 9 bases; bases outside gene matches: 8. Germline assignment: CDR1 MNHEY and CDR2 SMNVEV (reference sequence). The CDR3 contains 13 residues. CDR3 residues: CASPRTGGIEQFF. As DNA, the CDR3 is TGTGCCAGTCCAAGGACAGGGGGTATTGAGCAGTTCTTC.

This clone was found a few times. For the CDR3, the DNA is TGTGCCAGTAGTATACCGGGACTTGAAAAACTGTTTTTT. This codes for CASSIPGLEKLFF. The chain recombines TRBV19 with TRBJ1-4; D possibly corresponds to TRBD1 (5 bases). The CDR3 runs to 13 residues. V lost 2 bases, J lost 7 bases, and 8 bases lay in between. Per the germline V gene, CDR1 is LNHDA and CDR2 is SQIVND (reference sequence).

The chain has TRBV25-1 and TRBJ2-5; D gene unclear. In germline, CDR1 is MGHDK, CDR2 SYGVNS. This CDR3 is 13 amino acids long. V lost 1 base, J lost 4 bases, and 7 bases lay in between. The CDR3 sequence: CASSEWFRETQYF. The CDR3 DNA is TGTGCCAGCAGTGAATGGTTTCGAGAGACCCAGTACTTC.

The rearrangement uses TRBV6-1 and TRBJ2-4, with 8 bases identical to TRBD2. This CDR3 spans 15 amino acids. CDR1 is MNHNS and CDR2 is SASEGT in the germline V gene. The V segment lost 4 bases and the J segment 1 base; nucleotides outside the gene matches: 3. CDR3 in amino acids: CASSGTSKAKNIQYF. Written as DNA, the CDR3 is TGTGCCAGCAGTGGGACTAGCAAGGCCAAAAACATTCAGTACTTC.

This rearrangement joins TRBV7-2 to TRBJ1-4; 10 positions agree with TRBD1. V shed 5 bases and J 6 bases; nucleotides not matched to a gene: 6. This CDR3 has 15 amino acids. Germline assignment: CDR1 SGHTA and CDR2 FQGNSA. Here the CDR3 DNA reads TGTGCCAGCAGCCCCCAGACAGGGGGCGATGAAAAACTGTTTTTT. Translating gives CASSPQTGGDEKLFF.

This clone was seen more than once but under ten times. The chain employs TRBV6-5 and TRBJ2-1; 10 bases are a match to TRBD2. The CDR3 sequence is 16 residues long. The V and J ends lost 4 bases and 5 bases, in that order; junction bases with no gene match: 8. Germline assignment: CDR1 MNHEY and CDR2 SVGAGI. Here the CDR3 DNA reads TGTGCCAGCAGTTGGACTAGCGGAAGGGCCCACAATGAGCAGTTCTTC. Translated, it gives CASSWTSGRAHNEQFF.